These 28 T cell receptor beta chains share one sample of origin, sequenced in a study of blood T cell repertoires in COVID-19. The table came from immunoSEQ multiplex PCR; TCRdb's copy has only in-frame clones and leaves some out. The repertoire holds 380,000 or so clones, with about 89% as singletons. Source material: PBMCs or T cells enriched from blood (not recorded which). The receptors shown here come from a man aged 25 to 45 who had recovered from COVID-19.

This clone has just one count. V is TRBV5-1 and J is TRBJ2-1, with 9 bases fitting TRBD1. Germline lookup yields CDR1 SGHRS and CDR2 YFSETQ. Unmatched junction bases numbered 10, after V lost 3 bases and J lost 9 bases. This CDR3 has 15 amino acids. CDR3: CASSSGQGHVGEQFF. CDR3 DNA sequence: TGCGCCAGCAGCTCTGGACAGGGGCACGTAGGTGAGCAGTTCTTC.

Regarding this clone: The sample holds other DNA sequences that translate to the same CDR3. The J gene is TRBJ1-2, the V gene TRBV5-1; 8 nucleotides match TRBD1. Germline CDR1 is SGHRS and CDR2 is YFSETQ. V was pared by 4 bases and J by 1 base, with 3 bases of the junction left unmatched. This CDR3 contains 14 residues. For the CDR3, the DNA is TGCGCCAGCAGCGGAGGACAGGGTAACTATGGCTACACCTTC. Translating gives CASSGGQGNYGYTF.

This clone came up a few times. Written as DNA, the CDR3 is TGTGCCAGCACTAGACAGGTAAACACTGAAGCTTTCTTT. Amino acids: CASTRQVNTEAFF. This sequence joins TRBV7-6 and TRBJ1-1; the D gene is possibly TRBD1 (6 bases). CDR3 length: 13 amino acids. V lost 7 bases to trimming and J lost 2 bases, with 11 bases between them. Germline lookup yields CDR1 SGHVS and CDR2 FNYEAQ.

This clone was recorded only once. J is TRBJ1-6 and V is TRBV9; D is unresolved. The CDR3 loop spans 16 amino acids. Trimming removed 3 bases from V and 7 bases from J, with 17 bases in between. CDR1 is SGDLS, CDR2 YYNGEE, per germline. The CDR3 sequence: CASSAGDGILNSPLHF. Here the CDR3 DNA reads TGTGCCAGCAGCGCGGGAGACGGGATATTGAATTCACCCCTCCACTTT.

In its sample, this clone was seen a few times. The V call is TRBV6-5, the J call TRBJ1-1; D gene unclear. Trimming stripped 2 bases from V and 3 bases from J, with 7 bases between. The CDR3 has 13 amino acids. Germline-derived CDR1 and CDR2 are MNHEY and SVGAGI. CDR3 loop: CASSYRVDTEAFF. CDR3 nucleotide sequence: TGTGCCAGCAGTTACCGCGTCGACACTGAAGCTTTCTTT.

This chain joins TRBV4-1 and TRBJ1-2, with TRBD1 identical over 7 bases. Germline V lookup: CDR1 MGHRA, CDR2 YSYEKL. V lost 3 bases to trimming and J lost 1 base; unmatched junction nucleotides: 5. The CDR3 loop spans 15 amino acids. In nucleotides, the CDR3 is TGCGCCAGCAGCCACAGACAGGGTGATAACTATGGCTACACCTTC. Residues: CASSHRQGDNYGYTF.

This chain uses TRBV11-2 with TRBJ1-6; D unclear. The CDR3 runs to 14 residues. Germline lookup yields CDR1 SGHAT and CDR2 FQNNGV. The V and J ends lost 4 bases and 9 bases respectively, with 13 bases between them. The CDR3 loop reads CASSSGSGSSPLHF. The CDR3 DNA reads TGTGCCAGCAGCTCGGGATCAGGAAGTTCACCCCTCCACTTT.

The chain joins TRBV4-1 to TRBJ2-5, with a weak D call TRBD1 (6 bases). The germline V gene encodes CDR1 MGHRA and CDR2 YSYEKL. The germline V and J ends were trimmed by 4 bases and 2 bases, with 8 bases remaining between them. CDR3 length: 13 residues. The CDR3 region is CASSPGQQETQYF. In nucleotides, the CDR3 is TGCGCCAGCAGCCCCGGACAGCAAGAGACCCAGTACTTC.

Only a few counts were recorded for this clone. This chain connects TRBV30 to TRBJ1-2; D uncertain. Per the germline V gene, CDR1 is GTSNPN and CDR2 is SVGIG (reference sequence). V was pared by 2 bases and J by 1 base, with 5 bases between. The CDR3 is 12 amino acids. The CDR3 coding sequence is TGTGCCTGGAGTCGGGATAACTATGGCTACACCTTC. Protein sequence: CAWSRDNYGYTF.

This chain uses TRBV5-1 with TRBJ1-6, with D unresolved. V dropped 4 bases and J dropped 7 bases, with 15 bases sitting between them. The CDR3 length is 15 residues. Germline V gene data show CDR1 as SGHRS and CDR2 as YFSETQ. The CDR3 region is CASSRSIAFNSPLHF. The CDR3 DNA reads TGCGCCAGCAGCCGGTCGATAGCGTTCAATTCACCCCTCCACTTT.

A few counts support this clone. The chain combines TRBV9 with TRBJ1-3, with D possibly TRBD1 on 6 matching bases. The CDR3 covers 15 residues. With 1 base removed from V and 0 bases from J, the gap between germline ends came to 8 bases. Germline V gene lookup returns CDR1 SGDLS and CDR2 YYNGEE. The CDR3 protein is CASSVTGTSGNTIYF. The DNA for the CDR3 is TGTGCCAGCAGCGTAACAGGGACCTCTGGAAACACCATATATTTT.

The CDR3 coding sequence is TGTGCCGGGGGACTGAGGGTGTTTTTT. Translating gives CAGGLRVFF. This sequence joins TRBV19 and TRBJ1-4; D perhaps matches TRBD1 (5 bases). The CDR3 has 9 amino acids. From germline, CDR1 is LNHDA and CDR2 SQIVND (reference sequence). With 11 bases removed from V and 15 bases from J, the gap between germline ends came to 13 bases.

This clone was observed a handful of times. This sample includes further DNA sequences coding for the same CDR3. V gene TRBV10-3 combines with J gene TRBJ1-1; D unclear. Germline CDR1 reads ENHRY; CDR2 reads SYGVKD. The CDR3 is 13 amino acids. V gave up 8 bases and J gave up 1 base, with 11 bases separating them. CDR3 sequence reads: CAISAVPNTEAFF. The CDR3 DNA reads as TGTGCCATCTCCGCGGTCCCGAACACTGAAGCTTTCTTT.

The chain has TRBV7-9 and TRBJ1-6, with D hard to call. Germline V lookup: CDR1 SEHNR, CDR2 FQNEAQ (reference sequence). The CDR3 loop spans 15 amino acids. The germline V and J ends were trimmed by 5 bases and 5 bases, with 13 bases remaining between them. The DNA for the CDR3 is TGTGCCAGCAGCAGGCCCAACAGTGATAATTCACCCCTCCACTTT. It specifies CASSRPNSDNSPLHF.

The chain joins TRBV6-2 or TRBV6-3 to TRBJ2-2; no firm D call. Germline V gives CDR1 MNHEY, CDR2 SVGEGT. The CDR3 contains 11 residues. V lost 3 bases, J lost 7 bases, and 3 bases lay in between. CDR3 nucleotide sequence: TGTGCCAGCAGTTATATCGGGGAGCTGTTTTTT. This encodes CASSYIGELFF.

CDR3 residues: CASSYGSEPLHF. CDR3 nucleotide sequence: TGTGCCAGCAGTTACGGTTCCGAGCCCCTCCACTTT. This sequence joins TRBV6-5 and TRBJ1-6; no clear D gene. The germline V and J ends were trimmed by 2 bases and 13 bases, with 9 bases remaining between them. The germline gives CDR1 MNHEY, CDR2 SVGAGI. This CDR3 comprises 12 residues.

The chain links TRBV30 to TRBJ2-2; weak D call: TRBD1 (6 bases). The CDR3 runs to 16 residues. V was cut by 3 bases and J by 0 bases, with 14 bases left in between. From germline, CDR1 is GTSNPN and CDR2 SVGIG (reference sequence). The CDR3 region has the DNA TGTGCCTGGAGAGAAGCCGGGACAACGAACACCGGGGAGCTGTTTTTT. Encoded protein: CAWREAGTTNTGELFF.

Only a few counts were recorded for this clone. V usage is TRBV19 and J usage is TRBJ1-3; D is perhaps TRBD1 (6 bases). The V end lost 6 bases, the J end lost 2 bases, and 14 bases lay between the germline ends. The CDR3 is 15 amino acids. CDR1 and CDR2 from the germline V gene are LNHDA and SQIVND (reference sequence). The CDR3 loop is CASSPTWGPGNTIYF. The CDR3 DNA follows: TGTGCCAGTAGCCCTACTTGGGGGCCTGGAAACACCATATATTTT.

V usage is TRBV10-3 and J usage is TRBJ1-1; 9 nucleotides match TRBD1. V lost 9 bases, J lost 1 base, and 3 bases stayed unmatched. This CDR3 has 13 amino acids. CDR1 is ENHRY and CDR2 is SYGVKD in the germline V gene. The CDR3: CAMGTGSNTEAFF. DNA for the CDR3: TGTGCCATGGGGACAGGGTCGAACACTGAAGCTTTCTTT.

The CDR3 region is CASSLGDRVGPQHF. CDR3 coding DNA: TGCGCCAGCAGCTTGGGGGACAGGGTTGGGCCCCAGCATTTT. V is TRBV5-1 and J is TRBJ1-5, with 9 bases identical to TRBD1. V lost 0 bases, J lost 9 bases, and 4 bases stayed unmatched. The CDR3 consists of 14 residues. CDR1 and CDR2 from the germline V gene are SGHRS and YFSETQ.

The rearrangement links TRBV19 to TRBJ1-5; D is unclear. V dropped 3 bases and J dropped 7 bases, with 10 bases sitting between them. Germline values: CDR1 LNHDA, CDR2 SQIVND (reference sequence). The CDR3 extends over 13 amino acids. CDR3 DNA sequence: TGTGCCAGTAGTATGCGGGGAGGACAGCCCCAGCATTTT. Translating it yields CASSMRGGQPQHF.

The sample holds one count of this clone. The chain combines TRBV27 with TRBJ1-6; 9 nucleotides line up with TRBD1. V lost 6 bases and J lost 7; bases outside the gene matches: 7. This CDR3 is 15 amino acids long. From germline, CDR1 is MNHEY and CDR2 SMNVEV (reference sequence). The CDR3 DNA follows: TGTGCCAGCAGCAAACAGGGGGCTCGGAATTCACCCCTCCACTTT. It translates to CASSKQGARNSPLHF.

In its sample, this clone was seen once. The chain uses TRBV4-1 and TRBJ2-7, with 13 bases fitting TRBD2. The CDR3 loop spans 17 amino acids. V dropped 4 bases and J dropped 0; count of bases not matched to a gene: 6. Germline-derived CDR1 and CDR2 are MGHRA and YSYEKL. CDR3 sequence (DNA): TGCGCCAGCAGCCGGGGACTAGCGGGGACTACCTCCTACGAGCAGTACTTC. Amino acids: CASSRGLAGTTSYEQYF.

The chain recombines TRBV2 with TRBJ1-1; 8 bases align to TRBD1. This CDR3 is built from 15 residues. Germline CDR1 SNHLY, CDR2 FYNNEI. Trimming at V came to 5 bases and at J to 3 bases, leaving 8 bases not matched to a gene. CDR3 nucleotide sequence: TGTGCCAGCAGTTTCACCGGGACAGGCGACACTGAAGCTTTCTTT. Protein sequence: CASSFTGTGDTEAFF. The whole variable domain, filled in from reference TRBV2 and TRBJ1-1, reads EPEVTQTPSHQVTQMGQEVILRCVPISNHLYFYWYRQILGQKVEFLVSFYNNEISEKSEIFDDQFSVERPDGSNFTLKIRSTKLEDSAMYFCASSFTGTGDTEAFFGQGTRLTVV.

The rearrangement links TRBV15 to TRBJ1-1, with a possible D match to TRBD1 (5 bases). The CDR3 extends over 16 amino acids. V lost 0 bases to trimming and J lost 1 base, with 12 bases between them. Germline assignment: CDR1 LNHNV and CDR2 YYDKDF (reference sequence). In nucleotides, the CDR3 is TGTGCCACCAGCAGAGATGGGGGAGGGGCGAACACTGAAGCTTTCTTT. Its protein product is CATSRDGGGANTEAFF.

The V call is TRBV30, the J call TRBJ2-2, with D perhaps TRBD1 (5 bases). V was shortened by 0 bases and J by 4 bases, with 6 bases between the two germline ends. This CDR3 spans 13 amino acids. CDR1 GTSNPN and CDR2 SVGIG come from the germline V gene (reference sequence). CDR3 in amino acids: CAWSVGVTGELFF. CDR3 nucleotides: TGTGCCTGGAGTGTAGGGGTCACCGGGGAGCTGTTTTTT.

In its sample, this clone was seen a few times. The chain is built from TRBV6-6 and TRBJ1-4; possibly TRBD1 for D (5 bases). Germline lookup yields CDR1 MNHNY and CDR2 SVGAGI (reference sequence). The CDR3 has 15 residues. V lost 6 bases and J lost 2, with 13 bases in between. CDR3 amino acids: CASRYHRSTNEKLFF. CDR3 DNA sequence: TGTGCCAGCAGATACCACAGGTCTACTAATGAAAAACTGTTTTTT.

The CDR3 coding sequence is TGTGCCAGCAGCGTAGATCAATATAATTCACCCCTCCACTTT. Encoded protein: CASSVDQYNSPLHF. This chain joins TRBV9 and TRBJ1-6; D gene ambiguous. Germline CDR1 and CDR2: SGDLS and YYNGEE. The CDR3 totals 14 residues. The V and J ends lost 0 bases and 4 bases respectively, with 5 bases between them.